The rows below give T cell receptor beta chains drawn from one sample of a study of T cells in Graves' hyperthyroidism and ophthalmopathy. TCRdb processed the multiplex PCR reads anew with MiXCR; each CDR3 protein has one entry. Here the sample spans about 500,000 distinct CDR3 sequences, around 15% being singletons. Sequencing input: blood. These receptors were obtained from a woman aged 25 to 45 with Graves' ophthalmopathy. Both conserved end residues are part of each CDR3. D genes are given only for firm matches. Not every row has a clone size; where given, it reads once, few, many or a size class.

TRBJ1-4	few	TRBV9	-	CASSVGGRLNEKLFF	TGTGCCAGCAGCGTAGGTGGCAGACTAAATGAAAAACTGTTTTTT
TRBJ1-1	many	TRBV7-6	-	CASSLGQSGTEAFF	TGTGCCAGCAGCTTAGGACAGTCGGGCACTGAAGCTTTCTTT
TRBJ1-3	few	TRBV3-1	TRBD1	CASSQTGTVGNTIYF	TGTGCCAGCAGCCAGACCGGGACAGTTGGAAACACCATATATTTT
TRBJ2-1	many	TRBV11-1	TRBD2	CASSLTSGNLEQFF	TGTGCCAGCAGCTTGACTAGCGGGAACTTGGAGCAGTTCTTC
TRBJ2-1	few	TRBV4-1	TRBD2	CASSQVRAGVYNEQFF	TGCGCCAGCAGCCAAGTCCGCGCGGGAGTATACAATGAGCAGTTCTTC
TRBJ2-1	few	TRBV15	TRBD2	CATSPSGTYNEQFF	TGTGCCACCAGCCCTAGCGGGACTTACAATGAGCAGTTCTTC
TRBJ1-5	many	TRBV20-1	-	CSARWGGFGNQPQHF	TGCAGTGCCAGGTGGGGGGGATTTGGCAATCAGCCCCAGCATTTT
TRBJ2-7	-	TRBV6-1	-	CASAGGRSSYEQYF	TGTGCCAGCGCTGGCGGAAGGAGCTCCTACGAGCAGTACTTC
TRBJ2-5	many	TRBV28	-	CASIPFGVPQETQYF	TGTGCCAGCATTCCTTTTGGAGTTCCCCAAGAGACCCAGTACTTC
TRBJ2-5	many	TRBV12-3/TRBV12-4	-	CASSFSGETQYF	TGTGCCAGCAGTTTTTCCGGAGAGACCCAGTACTTC
TRBJ2-2	-	TRBV19	-	CASHSGTHTGELFF	TGTGCCAGCCATTCCGGGACCCACACCGGGGAGCTGTTTTTT
TRBJ2-3	few	TRBV5-6	-	CASSLRPDTQYF	TGTGCCAGCAGCTTGAGACCAGATACGCAGTATTTT
TRBJ2-7	few	TRBV6-2/TRBV6-3	-	CASSQHPGQGKEQYF	TGTGCCAGCAGTCAACACCCGGGACAAGGAAAAGAGCAGTACTTC
TRBJ2-2	-	TRBV28	-	CASVVQGRTGELFF	TGTGCCAGCGTCGTTCAGGGTAGGACCGGGGAGCTGTTTTTT
TRBJ2-5	many	TRBV28	TRBD1	CASSSGQGAQETQYF	TGTGCCAGCAGCAGCGGACAGGGGGCACAAGAGACCCAGTACTTC
TRBJ2-3	-	TRBV7-8	TRBD2	CASTRYAGGRTDTQYF	TGTGCCAGCACCCGATATGCGGGAGGGCGCACAGATACGCAGTATTTT
TRBJ1-1	few	TRBV29-1	TRBD1	CSVYPGQGVTEAFF	TGCAGCGTTTACCCGGGACAGGGAGTCACTGAAGCTTTCTTT
TRBJ1-5	few	TRBV6-1	TRBD1	CASRGDRLQINSNQPQHF	TGTGCCAGCAGGGGGGACAGGCTTCAAATTAATAGCAATCAGCCCCAGCATTTT
TRBJ1-5	few	TRBV19	-	CASKESGGYSNQPQHF	TGTGCCAGTAAAGAGTCAGGAGGATATAGCAATCAGCCCCAGCATTTT
TRBJ2-5	-	TRBV29-1	-	CSVSIAEETQYF	TGCAGCGTGAGTATAGCGGAAGAGACCCAGTACTTC
TRBJ2-1	few	TRBV24-1	TRBD2	CATSDPGLADNEQFF	TGTGCCACCAGTGATCCGGGACTAGCGGATAATGAGCAGTTCTTC
TRBJ1-1	few	TRBV6-4	TRBD1	CASSVVGGNTEAFF	TGTGCCAGCAGTGTAGTAGGGGGCAACACTGAAGCTTTCTTT
TRBJ1-2	few	TRBV29-1	-	CSAVTGRTNYGYTF	TGCAGCGCTGTGACGGGCAGAACAAACTATGGCTACACCTTC
TRBJ1-1	-	TRBV19	-	CASRSEGGNTEAFF	TGTGCCAGTAGGTCCGAGGGGGGAAACACTGAAGCTTTCTTT
TRBJ2-2	many	TRBV6-2/TRBV6-3	-	CASRIDNTGELFF	TGTGCCAGCAGAATAGACAACACCGGGGAGCTGTTTTTT
TRBJ2-2	-	TRBV9	TRBD2	CASSVSQLAGANTGELFF	TGTGCCAGCAGCGTCTCCCAACTAGCGGGGGCGAACACCGGGGAGCTGTTTTTT
TRBJ1-2	many	TRBV7-9	-	CASSLGADTYGYTF	TGTGCCAGCAGCTTAGGAGCGGACACTTATGGCTACACCTTC
TRBJ2-2	few	TRBV9	TRBD1	CASSTGDSLNTGELFF	TGTGCCAGCAGCACCGGGGACAGTTTGAACACCGGGGAGCTGTTTTTT
TRBJ1-4	many	TRBV7-2	-	CASSPPGRSNEKLFF	TGTGCCAGCAGCCCGCCCGGCAGGTCTAATGAAAAACTGTTTTTT
TRBJ1-2	many	TRBV27	-	CASSKDTGPNYGYTF	TGTGCCAGCAGCAAGGATACAGGGCCTAACTATGGCTACACCTTC
TRBJ2-7	-	TRBV20-1	TRBD1	CSARVRGLYEQYF	TGCAGTGCTAGAGTGAGGGGGCTCTACGAGCAGTACTTC
TRBJ2-1	many	TRBV20-1	-	CSALPGTAEQFF	TGCAGTGCTCTACCCGGGACCGCTGAGCAGTTCTTC
TRBJ1-1	-	TRBV6-2/TRBV6-3	-	CASSYTDKDTEAFF	TGTGCCAGCAGTTATACCGATAAGGACACTGAAGCTTTCTTT
TRBJ1-6	few	TRBV4-3	TRBD1	CASSRDRGDYSPLHF	TGCGCCAGCAGCCGCGACAGGGGGGACTATTCACCCCTCCACTTT
TRBJ1-1	many	TRBV27	-	CASSSLREVNTEAFF	TGTGCCAGCAGTTCCTTGAGGGAGGTGAACACTGAAGCTTTCTTT
TRBJ2-3	-	TRBV10-1	TRBD2	CASRTSVSDTQYF	TGCGCCAGCAGGACTAGCGTTTCAGATACGCAGTATTTT
TRBJ2-5	-	TRBV27	-	CASRRGMGQETQHF	TGTGCCAGCAGGAGAGGAATGGGACAAGAGACCCAGCACTTC
TRBJ2-3	medium-sized	TRBV28	TRBD2	CASSLREARNTQYF	TGTGCCAGCAGTTTACGGGAGGCGAGGAATACGCAGTATTTT
TRBJ1-1	many	TRBV20-1	-	CSARGAMMNTEAFF	TGCAGTGCTAGAGGGGCAATGATGAACACTGAAGCTTTCTTT
TRBJ2-5	many	TRBV11-2	-	CASSPPRLQYQETQYF	TGTGCCAGCAGCCCACCTCGTCTACAGTACCAAGAGACCCAGTACTTC